A selection of T cell receptor beta chains follows, all from one sample in a study of cytomegalovirus exposure and HLA in healthy donors. The protocol was immunoSEQ multiplex PCR, while the TCRdb copy is restricted to in-frame clones and leaves out a portion. Of some 200,000 clones listed, approximately 88% are singletons. The sequencing input was PBMCs. The source is a boy aged 2-15 years in good health and CMV-seronegative. Each CDR3 is given with its conserved first and last residue. The D gene is left open where the match is weak. Part of the rows lack a size; the others show once, few, many or a class for expanded clones.

CDR3nt	CDR3aa	abundance	d_gene	v_gene	j_gene
TGTGCCAGCAGGGGGACAGACTCAGACTACGAGCAGTACTTC	CASRGTDSDYEQYF	.	TRBD1	TRBV6-6	TRBJ2-7
TGTGCCAGCAGCTTAGATATGGTAGCGGGAGTGTTATCGGCCAAAAACATTCAGTACTTC	CASSLDMVAGVLSAKNIQYF	.	TRBD2	TRBV11-2	TRBJ2-4
TGTGCCAGCATCGGGACCCGGGAGGGGCTCGGGACTGAAGCTTTCTTT	CASIGTREGLGTEAFF	.	.	TRBV25-1	TRBJ1-1
TGTGCCAGCAGTTACTATGGACAGCACTATGGCTACACCTTC	CASSYYGQHYGYTF	.	.	TRBV6-5	TRBJ1-2
TGTGCCAGCCAACTACGACAGGAGCAGTTCTTC	CASQLRQEQFF	.	.	TRBV25-1	TRBJ2-1
TGTGCCAGAAGCTGGACATTTTGGCCGGGGGGAAACATTCAGTACTTC	CARSWTFWPGGNIQYF	once	TRBD2	TRBV5-3	TRBJ2-4
TGTGCCAGCAGCTCAGATCAGCCCCAGCATTTT	CASSSDQPQHF	.	.	TRBV5-8	TRBJ1-5
TGTGCCAGCAGTGCACTAGCGGGGCACACCGGGGAGCTGTTTTTT	CASSALAGHTGELFF	.	TRBD2	TRBV2	TRBJ2-2
TGTGCCAGCAGCTTAGGCCGACTAGTTGGCTACAATGAGCAGTTCTTC	CASSLGRLVGYNEQFF	.	.	TRBV13	TRBJ2-1
TGCAGCGTTCGGGACAACTCCTACGAGCAGTACTTC	CSVRDNSYEQYF	.	.	TRBV29-1	TRBJ2-7
TGTGCCTGGAGTGTACAGGGACAGGGGGGGCAAGAGACCCAGTACTTC	CAWSVQGQGGQETQYF	.	TRBD1	TRBV30	TRBJ2-5
TGTGCCAGCTCACCGACCAGGACAGGGGGCAACTATGGCTACACCTTC	CASSPTRTGGNYGYTF	once	TRBD1	TRBV18	TRBJ1-2
TGCGCCAGCAGCCAGCTAGCGGGAGTACATGAGCAGTTCTTC	CASSQLAGVHEQFF	.	TRBD2	TRBV4-1	TRBJ2-1
TGTGCCAGCAATGCAGGGGCCTACAATGAGCAGTTCTTC	CASNAGAYNEQFF	.	.	TRBV27	TRBJ2-1
TGTGCCAGCAGCGTTTCCGGGACTGGAAACACCATATATTTT	CASSVSGTGNTIYF	.	.	TRBV9	TRBJ1-3
TGTGCCAGCAGCCAGTTCGGGAGTGGCTCCTACAATGAGCAGTTCTTC	CASSQFGSGSYNEQFF	.	.	TRBV5-4	TRBJ2-1
TGTGCCAGCCGCCTAGCGGGAGGGTTCACAGATACGCAGTATTTT	CASRLAGGFTDTQYF	.	TRBD2	TRBV7-2	TRBJ2-3
TGTGCCAGCAGTGAAAGGGGCGTTCCGACTGAAGCTTTCTTT	CASSERGVPTEAFF	.	.	TRBV2	TRBJ1-1
TGTGCCAGCAGTGTTCTCGGACAGGGTGGGAACACTGAAGCTTTCTTT	CASSVLGQGGNTEAFF	.	TRBD1	TRBV6-1	TRBJ1-1
TGCGCCAGCAGCCAGACAGCCGCTGGAAACACCATATATTTT	CASSQTAAGNTIYF	.	.	TRBV4-1	TRBJ1-3
TGCGCCAGCAGCCAGACGACTCTCGACCAAGAGACCCAGTACTTC	CASSQTTLDQETQYF	once	.	TRBV4-1	TRBJ2-5
TGTGCCAGCAGTGACGGAGCAGATACGCAGTATTTT	CASSDGADTQYF	.	.	TRBV6-4	TRBJ2-3
TGTGCCAGCAGCACCGCCGGGACAGTCTACGAGCAGTACTTC	CASSTAGTVYEQYF	.	TRBD1	TRBV11-2	TRBJ2-7
TGTGCCAGCAGCGGAACGGGCCCTCCGGGACACTTCCAAGAGACCCAGTACTTC	CASSGTGPPGHFQETQYF	.	.	TRBV9	TRBJ2-5
TGTGCCAGCAGCCCTCATCTTACGACAGGGCCAGGGGAGACCCAGTACTTC	CASSPHLTTGPGETQYF	once	TRBD1	TRBV7-9	TRBJ2-5
TGTGCCAGTTTCACCGCACAGGGGGCGCGGGGCTACACCTTC	CASFTAQGARGYTF	.	TRBD1	TRBV19	TRBJ1-2
TGTGCCTGGAGCCCGGGGGAGGGACTACGGCAGTTCTTC	CAWSPGEGLRQFF	.	TRBD2	TRBV30	TRBJ2-1
TGTGCCAGCAGCGCCTCCACAGGGCGAGACGAGCAGTACTTC	CASSASTGRDEQYF	once	.	TRBV9	TRBJ2-7
TGTGCCAGCAGTGAAAGGGGAGGATACAATCAGCCCCAGCATTTT	CASSERGGYNQPQHF	.	.	TRBV25-1	TRBJ1-5
TGTGCCAGTAGCAACAGGGGCACTGAAGCTTTCTTT	CASSNRGTEAFF	.	TRBD1	TRBV19	TRBJ1-1
TGTGCCATCAGCCAGACGGGACTAGGATCCAATGAGCAGTTCTTC	CAISQTGLGSNEQFF	.	TRBD2	TRBV10-3	TRBJ2-1
TGCAGCGTAGAGCGGGAACCATACAATGAGCAGTTCTTC	CSVEREPYNEQFF	.	TRBD2	TRBV29-1	TRBJ2-1
TGTGCCATCAGTGGGGGGGAGACTGATGAGCAGTTCTTC	CAISGGETDEQFF	once	.	TRBV10-3	TRBJ2-1
TGTGCCAGCAGCCGACAGGGTGTCTATGGCTACACCTTC	CASSRQGVYGYTF	.	TRBD1	TRBV25-1	TRBJ1-2
TGTGCCAGCAGCGTAATGGCTGGGGAGGCGTGCGGCTACACCTTC	CASSVMAGEACGYTF	.	.	TRBV9	TRBJ1-2
TGCGCCAGCAGCCAAGTCGGGCTAGCGGGAGCCTCACAAGAGACCCAGTACTTC	CASSQVGLAGASQETQYF	.	TRBD2	TRBV4-1	TRBJ2-5
TGCGCCAGCAGCTTGGGACAGGGGGGGACTGAAGCTTTCTTT	CASSLGQGGTEAFF	.	TRBD1	TRBV5-1	TRBJ1-1
TGTGCCAGCAGCCCCTACGATACCTACGAGCAGTACTTC	CASSPYDTYEQYF	.	.	TRBV7-8	TRBJ2-7
TGTGCCAGCAGCTACGAGGGCCGAGGGACCGGGGAGCTGTTTTTT	CASSYEGRGTGELFF	few	.	TRBV13	TRBJ2-2
TGTGCCAGCGATAGAGGACTCCACCAAGAGACCCAGTACTTC	CASDRGLHQETQYF	.	.	TRBV6-1	TRBJ2-5
TGTGCCAGCAGTGAGGAGCCAAATGAAAAACTGTTTTTT	CASSEEPNEKLFF	few	.	TRBV6-4	TRBJ1-4
TGTGCCAGCTCACCTCCCGGCTCTGGAAACACCATATATTTT	CASSPPGSGNTIYF	.	.	TRBV18	TRBJ1-3
TGTGCCAGCAGGACTAGCGGGGCTACCTTAGCCAAAAACATTCAGTACTTC	CASRTSGATLAKNIQYF	.	TRBD2	TRBV9	TRBJ2-4
TGTGCCTGGAGTGTAGGACACTTAACCCTAGAGACCCAGTACTTC	CAWSVGHLTLETQYF	.	.	TRBV30	TRBJ2-5
TGTGCCAGCAGCTTTAGCGGGAGCAATCAGCCCCAGCATTTT	CASSFSGSNQPQHF	few	.	TRBV5-6	TRBJ1-5
TGTGCCAGCAGCCAGGTCGGGGGGGGAGTCACTGAAGCTTTCTTT	CASSQVGGGVTEAFF	few	.	TRBV7-9	TRBJ1-1
TGTGCCAGCAGTTACTCGAGGGAGACCCAGTACTTC	CASSYSRETQYF	.	.	TRBV6-5	TRBJ2-5
TGTGCCAGCAAACCCCGGGGGGAGGGGGCAGATACGCAGTATTTT	CASKPRGEGADTQYF	.	.	TRBV6-8	TRBJ2-3
TGTGCCAGCAGCTCCGGGCTGGACAGGGGATGGGACAATGAGCAGTTCTTC	CASSSGLDRGWDNEQFF	.	TRBD1	TRBV11-3	TRBJ2-1
TGTGCCAGCAGTAGCAGGGGGACGAACACTGAAGCTTTCTTT	CASSSRGTNTEAFF	once	TRBD1	TRBV27	TRBJ1-1
TGTGCCAGCACCCCCGCGCGGTGGGTAAATGTGAACTATGGCTACACCTTC	CASTPARWVNVNYGYTF	few	.	TRBV27	TRBJ1-2
TGCAGCGTTTCGGGAGCGTCCTATGGCTACACCTTC	CSVSGASYGYTF	.	.	TRBV29-1	TRBJ1-2
TGTGCCAGCAGTTACTCCGGGACTAGCACCTCCTACGAGCAGTACTTC	CASSYSGTSTSYEQYF	.	TRBD2	TRBV6-5	TRBJ2-7
TGTGCCAGCGGGCCGAGCGGTACCTACGAGCAGTACTTC	CASGPSGTYEQYF	.	.	TRBV14	TRBJ2-7
TGTGCCAGCAGTTACTCTTTTGGGCCGCGGAACACTGAAGCTTTCTTT	CASSYSFGPRNTEAFF	few	.	TRBV6-5	TRBJ1-1
TGTTCCAGCAGCTTATTCGAGGAGGGAGGGAAAGCTTTCTTT	CSSSLFEEGGKAFF	.	.	TRBV7-9	TRBJ1-1
TGTGCCAGCAGCCAGCAGGGAACTGGTGGCTACACCTTC	CASSQQGTGGYTF	.	.	TRBV14	TRBJ1-2
TGTGCCAGCAGTGAGATTGGGGGCCATGAAAAACTGTTTTTT	CASSEIGGHEKLFF	.	.	TRBV25-1	TRBJ1-4
TGCGCCAGCAGCCAAGAATGGCTAGCCCCAGATACGCAGTATTTT	CASSQEWLAPDTQYF	.	.	TRBV4-1	TRBJ2-3